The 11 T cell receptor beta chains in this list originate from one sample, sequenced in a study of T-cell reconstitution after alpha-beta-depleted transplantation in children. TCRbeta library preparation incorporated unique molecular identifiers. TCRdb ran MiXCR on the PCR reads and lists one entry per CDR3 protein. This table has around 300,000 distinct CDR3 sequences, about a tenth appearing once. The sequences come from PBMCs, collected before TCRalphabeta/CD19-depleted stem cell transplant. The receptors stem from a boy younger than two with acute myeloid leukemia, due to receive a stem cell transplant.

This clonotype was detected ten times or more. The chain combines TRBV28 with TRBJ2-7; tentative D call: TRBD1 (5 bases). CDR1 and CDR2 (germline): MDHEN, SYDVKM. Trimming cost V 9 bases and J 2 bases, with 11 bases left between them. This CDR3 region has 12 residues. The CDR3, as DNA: TGTGCCAGTGAGACAGATCCCTACGAGCAGTACTTC. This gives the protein CASETDPYEQYF.

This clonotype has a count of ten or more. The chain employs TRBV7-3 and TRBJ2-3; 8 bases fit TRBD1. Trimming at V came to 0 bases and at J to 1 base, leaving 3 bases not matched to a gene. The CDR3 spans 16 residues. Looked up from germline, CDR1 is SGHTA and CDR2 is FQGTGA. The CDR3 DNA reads TGTGCCAGCAGCTTAACTGGACAGGGCGGCACAGATACGCAGTATTTT. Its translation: CASSLTGQGGTDTQYF.

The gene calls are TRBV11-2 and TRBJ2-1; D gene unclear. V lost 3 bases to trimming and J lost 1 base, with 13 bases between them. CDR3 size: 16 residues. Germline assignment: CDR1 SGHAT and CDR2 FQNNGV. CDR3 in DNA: TGTGCCAGCAGCTTTAATCCGTCCGGTTCCTACAATGAGCAGTTCTTC. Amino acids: CASSFNPSGSYNEQFF.

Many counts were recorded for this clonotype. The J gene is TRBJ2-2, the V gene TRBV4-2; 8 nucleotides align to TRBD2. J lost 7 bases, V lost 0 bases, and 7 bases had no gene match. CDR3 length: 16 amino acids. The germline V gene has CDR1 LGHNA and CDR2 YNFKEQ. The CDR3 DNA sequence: TGTGCCAGCAGCCAAGACCGGGGGGGACCCCTCGGGGAGCTGTTTTTT. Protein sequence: CASSQDRGGPLGELFF.

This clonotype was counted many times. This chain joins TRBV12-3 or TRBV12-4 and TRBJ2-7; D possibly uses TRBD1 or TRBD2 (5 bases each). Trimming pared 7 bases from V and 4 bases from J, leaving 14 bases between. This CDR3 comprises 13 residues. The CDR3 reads CASTQAWGYEQYF. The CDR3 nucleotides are TGTGCCAGCACCCAAGCCTGGGGGTACGAGCAGTACTTC.

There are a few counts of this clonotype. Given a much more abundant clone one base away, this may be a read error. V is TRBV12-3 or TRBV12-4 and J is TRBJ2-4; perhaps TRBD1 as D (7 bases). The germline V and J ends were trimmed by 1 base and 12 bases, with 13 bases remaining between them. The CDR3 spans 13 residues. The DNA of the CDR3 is TGTGCCAGCAGTTTAGGTGGAGGGGACAGTCAGTACTTC. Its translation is CASSLGGGDSQYF.

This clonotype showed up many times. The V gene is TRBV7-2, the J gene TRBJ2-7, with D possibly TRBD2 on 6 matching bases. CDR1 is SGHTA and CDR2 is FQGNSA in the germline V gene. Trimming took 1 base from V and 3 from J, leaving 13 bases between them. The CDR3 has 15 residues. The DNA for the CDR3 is TGTGCCAGCAGCTTAGTTGGGGGAGGCGGCTACGAGCAGTACTTC. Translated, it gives CASSLVGGGGYEQYF.

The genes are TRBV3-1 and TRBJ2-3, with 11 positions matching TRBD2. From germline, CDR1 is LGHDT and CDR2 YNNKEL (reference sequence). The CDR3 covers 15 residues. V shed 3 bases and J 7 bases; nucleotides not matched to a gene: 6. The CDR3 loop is CASSQIAGGPNTQYF. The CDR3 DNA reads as TGTGCCAGCAGCCAGATAGCGGGGGGGCCAAATACGCAGTATTTT.

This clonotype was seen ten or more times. In nucleotides, the CDR3 is TGCAGTGCTAGCCTCGGAGGGGGCCCCAACTATGGCTACACCTTC. This gives the protein CSASLGGGPNYGYTF. The chain carries TRBV20-1 and TRBJ1-2; 7 nucleotides align to TRBD1. The ends lost 3 bases at V and 2 bases at J; junction bases unmatched: 9. The CDR3 extends over 15 amino acids. Per the germline V gene, CDR1 is DFQATT and CDR2 is SNEGSKA (reference sequence).

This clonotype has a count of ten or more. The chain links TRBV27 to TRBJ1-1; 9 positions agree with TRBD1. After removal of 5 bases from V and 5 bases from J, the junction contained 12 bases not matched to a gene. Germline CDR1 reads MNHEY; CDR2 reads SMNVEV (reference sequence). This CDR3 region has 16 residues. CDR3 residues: CASSPTGTGWRTEAFF. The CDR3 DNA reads TGTGCCAGCAGTCCCACCGGGACAGGGTGGAGGACTGAAGCTTTCTTT.

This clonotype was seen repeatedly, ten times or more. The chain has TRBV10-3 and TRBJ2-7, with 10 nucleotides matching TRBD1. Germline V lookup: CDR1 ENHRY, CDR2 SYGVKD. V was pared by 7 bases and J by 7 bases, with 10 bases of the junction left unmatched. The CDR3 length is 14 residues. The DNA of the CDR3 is TGTGCCATCAACCCCGGGACAGGGGCCCGGGAGCAGTACTTC. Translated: CAINPGTGAREQYF.